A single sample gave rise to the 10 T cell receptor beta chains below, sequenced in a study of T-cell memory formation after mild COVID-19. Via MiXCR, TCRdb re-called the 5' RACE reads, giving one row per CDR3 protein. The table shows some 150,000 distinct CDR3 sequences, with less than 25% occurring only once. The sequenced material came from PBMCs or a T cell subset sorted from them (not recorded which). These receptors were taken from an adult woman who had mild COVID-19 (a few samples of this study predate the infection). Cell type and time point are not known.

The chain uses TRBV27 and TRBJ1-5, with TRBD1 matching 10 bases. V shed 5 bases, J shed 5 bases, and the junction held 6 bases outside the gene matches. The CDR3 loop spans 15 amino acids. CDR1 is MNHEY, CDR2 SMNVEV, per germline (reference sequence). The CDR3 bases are TGTGCCAGCAGTCCAGGGACAGGGGTGGATCAGCCCCAGCATTTT. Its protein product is CASSPGTGVDQPQHF.

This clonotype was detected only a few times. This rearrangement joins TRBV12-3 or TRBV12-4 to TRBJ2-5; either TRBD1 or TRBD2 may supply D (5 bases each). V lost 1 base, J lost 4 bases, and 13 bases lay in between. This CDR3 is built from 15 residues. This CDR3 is CASSLVSGGGETQYF. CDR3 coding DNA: TGTGCCAGCAGTTTAGTGTCGGGTGGGGGAGAGACCCAGTACTTC.

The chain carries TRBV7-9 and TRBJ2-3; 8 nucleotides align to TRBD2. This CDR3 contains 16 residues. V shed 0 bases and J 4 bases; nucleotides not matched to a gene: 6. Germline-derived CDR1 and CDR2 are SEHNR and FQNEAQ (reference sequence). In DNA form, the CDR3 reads TGTGCCAGCAGCTTAGCGCTGGGACTAGGGGCAGATACGCAGTATTTT. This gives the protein CASSLALGLGADTQYF.

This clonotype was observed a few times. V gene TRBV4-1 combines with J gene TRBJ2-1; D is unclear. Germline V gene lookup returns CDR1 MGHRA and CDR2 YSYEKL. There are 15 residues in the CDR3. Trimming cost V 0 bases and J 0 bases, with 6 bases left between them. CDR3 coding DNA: TGCGCCAGCAGCCAAGAGGTGTTCTCCTACAATGAGCAGTTCTTC. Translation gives CASSQEVFSYNEQFF.

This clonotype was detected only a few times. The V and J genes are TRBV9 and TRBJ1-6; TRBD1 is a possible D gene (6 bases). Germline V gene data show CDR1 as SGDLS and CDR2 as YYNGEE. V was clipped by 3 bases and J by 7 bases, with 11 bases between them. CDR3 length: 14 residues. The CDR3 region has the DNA TGTGCCAGCAGCGAACAGGGTTGGAATTCACCCCTCCACTTT. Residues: CASSEQGWNSPLHF. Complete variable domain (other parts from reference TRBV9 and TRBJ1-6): DSGVTQTPKHLITATGQRVTLRCSPRSGDLSVYWYQQSLDQGLQFLIQYYNGEERAKGNILERFSAQQFPDLHSELNLSSLELGDSALYFCASSEQGWNSPLHFGNGTRLTVT.

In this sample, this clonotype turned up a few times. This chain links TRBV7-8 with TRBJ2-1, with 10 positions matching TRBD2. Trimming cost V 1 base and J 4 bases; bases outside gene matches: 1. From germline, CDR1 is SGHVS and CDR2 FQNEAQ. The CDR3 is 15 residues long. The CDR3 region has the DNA TGTGCCAGCAGCTTAGTAGCGGGAGGATACAATGAGCAGTTCTTC. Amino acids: CASSLVAGGYNEQFF.

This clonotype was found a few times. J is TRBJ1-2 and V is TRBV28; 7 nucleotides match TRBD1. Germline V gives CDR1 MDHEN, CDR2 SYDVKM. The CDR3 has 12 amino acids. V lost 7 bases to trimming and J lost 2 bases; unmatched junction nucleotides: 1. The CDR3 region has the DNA TGTGCCAGCACGACAGGGAACTATGGCTACACCTTC. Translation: CASTTGNYGYTF.

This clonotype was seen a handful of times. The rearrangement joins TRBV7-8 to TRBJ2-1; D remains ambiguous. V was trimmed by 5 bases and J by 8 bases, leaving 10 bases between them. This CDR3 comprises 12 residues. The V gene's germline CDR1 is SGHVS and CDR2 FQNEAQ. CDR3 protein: CASSEAWDEQFF. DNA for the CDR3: TGTGCCAGCAGCGAAGCCTGGGATGAGCAGTTCTTC.

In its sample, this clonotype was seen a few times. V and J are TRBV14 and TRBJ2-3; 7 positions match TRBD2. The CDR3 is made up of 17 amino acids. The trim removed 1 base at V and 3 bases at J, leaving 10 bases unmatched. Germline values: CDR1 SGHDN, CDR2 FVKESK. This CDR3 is CASSQVVAGIETDTQYF. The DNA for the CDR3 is TGTGCCAGCAGCCAAGTTGTAGCGGGTATTGAGACAGATACGCAGTATTTT.

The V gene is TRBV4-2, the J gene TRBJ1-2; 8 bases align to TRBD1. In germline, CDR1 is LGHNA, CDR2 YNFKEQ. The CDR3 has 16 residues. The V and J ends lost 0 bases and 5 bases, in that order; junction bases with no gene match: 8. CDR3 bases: TGTGCCAGCAGCCAAGATAAAGTAACAGGGGGTTATGGCTACACCTTC. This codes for CASSQDKVTGGYGYTF.